Listed below are T cell receptor beta chains from one sample, sequenced in a study of blood T cell repertoires in COVID-19. Here immunoSEQ multiplex PCR was the method, and the copy in TCRdb shows in-frame clones only, minus some. The sample consists of under 200,000 clones, 82% of them appearing once. The sequenced material came from PBMCs or T cells enriched from blood (not recorded which). The receptor set was obtained from a woman between 55 and 75 years old with acute COVID-19. Both conserved end residues are part of each CDR3. A D gene is named only where the DNA matches it firmly. Some rows have no size entry. The others give once, few or many, or a class for an expanded clone.

J: TRBJ2-1
D: .
size: .
V: TRBV28
DNA: TGTGCCACGGTCGGTGGAGGCTCCTACAATGAGCAGTTCTTC
CDR3: CATVGGGSYNEQFF

J: TRBJ1-1
D: .
size: .
V: TRBV19
DNA: TGTGCCACCACGACAAGTTTGAACACTGAAGCTTTCTTT
CDR3: CATTTSLNTEAFF

J: TRBJ2-2
D: .
size: .
V: TRBV5-4
DNA: TGTGCCAGCAGCGTCACAGAGAACACCGGGGAGCTGTTTTTT
CDR3: CASSVTENTGELFF

J: TRBJ2-1
D: TRBD2
size: once
V: TRBV6-5
DNA: TGTGCCAGCAGTTACTCGCGGGGGAGGGAGCAGTTCTTC
CDR3: CASSYSRGREQFF

J: TRBJ2-1
D: TRBD2
size: .
V: TRBV4-1
DNA: TGCGCCAGCAGCCAAGTATCGGTGGGAGGGCTATACAATGAGCAGTTCTTC
CDR3: CASSQVSVGGLYNEQFF

J: TRBJ1-4
D: TRBD1
size: .
V: TRBV5-1
DNA: TGCGCCAGCAGCCCGGGACAGACCTCAACTAATGAAAAACTGTTTTTT
CDR3: CASSPGQTSTNEKLFF

J: TRBJ1-2
D: TRBD1
size: .
V: TRBV25-1
DNA: TGTGCCAGCAGTCCAGGGGGATATGGCTACACCTTC
CDR3: CASSPGGYGYTF

J: TRBJ2-4
D: .
size: .
V: TRBV4-3
DNA: TGCGCCAGCAGCCAAGGTTTTGGAGCGCTTGGGGCCAAAAACATTCAGTACTTC
CDR3: CASSQGFGALGAKNIQYF

J: TRBJ2-6
D: TRBD1
size: .
V: TRBV18
DNA: TGTGCCAGCTCCTCGAACAGGGGGGTCTCTGGGGCCAACGTCCTGACTTTC
CDR3: CASSSNRGVSGANVLTF

J: TRBJ2-3
D: .
size: .
V: TRBV6-2/TRBV6-3
DNA: TGTGCCAGCAGTCTCAACGTGGGGGGGCCGACAGATACGCAGTATTTT
CDR3: CASSLNVGGPTDTQYF

J: TRBJ2-3
D: TRBD2
size: .
V: TRBV7-2
DNA: TGTGCCAGCAGCTTAGAGGTCCCTTTAGCGGGACCGCTCACAGATACGCAGTATTTT
CDR3: CASSLEVPLAGPLTDTQYF

J: TRBJ1-3
D: .
size: .
V: TRBV19
DNA: TGTGCCAGTAGTATCCTTTCCCTGGGAGCAGGCGGAAACACCATATATTTT
CDR3: CASSILSLGAGGNTIYF

J: TRBJ1-6
D: .
size: .
V: TRBV19
DNA: TGTGCCAGTAGTCGGCTGCAGGGTAATTCACCCCTCCACTTT
CDR3: CASSRLQGNSPLHF

J: TRBJ1-5
D: TRBD1
size: .
V: TRBV7-9
DNA: TGTGCCAGCAGCTCGGGACAGCAAGTCAGCAATCAGCCCCAGCATTTT
CDR3: CASSSGQQVSNQPQHF

J: TRBJ1-6
D: .
size: .
V: TRBV21-1
DNA: TGTGCCAGCAGCAAAGTACAGTTACTCGCCCCGCGGGATTCACCCCTCCACTTT
CDR3: CASSKVQLLAPRDSPLHF

J: TRBJ2-1
D: .
size: .
V: TRBV30
DNA: TGTGCCTGGATCCCCGGGGCAGGGGATGCCTACAATGAGCAGTTCTTC
CDR3: CAWIPGAGDAYNEQFF

J: TRBJ2-3
D: .
size: .
V: TRBV14
DNA: TGTGCCAGCAGCCACCGGGATACGCAGTATTTT
CDR3: CASSHRDTQYF

J: TRBJ1-6
D: TRBD1
size: .
V: TRBV10-2
DNA: TGCGCCAGCAAAACAGGGGGCAGCTATAATTCACCCCTCCACTTT
CDR3: CASKTGGSYNSPLHF

J: TRBJ1-5
D: .
size: .
V: TRBV14
DNA: TGTGCCAGCAGCCCGGGAGGAAGCTTTCAGCCCCAGCATTTT
CDR3: CASSPGGSFQPQHF

J: TRBJ2-1
D: .
size: .
V: TRBV18
DNA: TGTGCCAGCTCACCACCTCAGGGAAGCTCCTACAATGAGCAGTTCTTC
CDR3: CASSPPQGSSYNEQFF

J: TRBJ2-2
D: .
size: .
V: TRBV11-2
DNA: TGTGCCAGCAGCTTGTCCGCCGGGAACACCGGGGAGCTGTTTTTT
CDR3: CASSLSAGNTGELFF

J: TRBJ2-3
D: TRBD1
size: .
V: TRBV11-2
DNA: TGTGCCAGCAGCTTACGACAGGGGGCGGTAGATACGCAGTATTTT
CDR3: CASSLRQGAVDTQYF

J: TRBJ2-3
D: TRBD2
size: .
V: TRBV18
DNA: TGTGCCAGCTCACCACCGTTTCTAGCGGGGGGCACAGATACGCAGTATTTT
CDR3: CASSPPFLAGGTDTQYF

J: TRBJ1-3
D: .
size: .
V: TRBV4-1
DNA: TGCGCCAGCAGCCAAGACGGAGGCTCTGGAAACACCATATATTTT
CDR3: CASSQDGGSGNTIYF

J: TRBJ2-5
D: .
size: .
V: TRBV11-2
DNA: TGTGCCAGCAGCTTAGGGCCGGACAACACAATAGAGACCCAGTACTTC
CDR3: CASSLGPDNTIETQYF

J: TRBJ2-5
D: .
size: .
V: TRBV24-1
DNA: TGTGCCACCAGTGACCGAGGGCGAGAGGAGACCCAGTACTTC
CDR3: CATSDRGREETQYF

J: TRBJ1-2
D: .
size: once
V: TRBV6-4
DNA: TGTGCCAGCAGTGTCGCGGGGAGTAATGGCTACACTTTC
CDR3: CASSVAGSNGYTF

J: TRBJ2-7
D: TRBD1
size: .
V: TRBV5-4
DNA: TGTGCCAGCATGAGCCCCCCCCGACAGGGGGGCTCAGGTGAGCAGTACTTC
CDR3: CASMSPPRQGGSGEQYF

J: TRBJ2-3
D: .
size: .
V: TRBV19
DNA: TGTGCCAGTAGTATAGCGAACACGCGCACAGATACGCAGTATTTT
CDR3: CASSIANTRTDTQYF

J: TRBJ2-3
D: TRBD2
size: .
V: TRBV14
DNA: TGTGCCAGCAGCGCCCCTTTGACTAGCGGCCCAGATACGCAGTATTTT
CDR3: CASSAPLTSGPDTQYF

J: TRBJ1-6
D: TRBD1
size: .
V: TRBV27
DNA: TGTGCCAGCAGTATACGAAGGACAGGGGGCTTTATGTATTCACCCCTCCACTTT
CDR3: CASSIRRTGGFMYSPLHF

J: TRBJ2-1
D: .
size: .
V: TRBV2
DNA: TGTGCCAGCAGTGAGGGTCGGAAACAGGGACAGCAGTTCTTC
CDR3: CASSEGRKQGQQFF

J: TRBJ1-1
D: .
size: .
V: TRBV7-2
DNA: TGTGCCAGCAGCTTAGGGACGACTAAAGCTTTCTTT
CDR3: CASSLGTTKAFF

J: TRBJ1-2
D: TRBD1
size: .
V: TRBV7-6
DNA: TGTGCCAGCAGCCCAAGACAGGGGGCTTTAGACTATGGCTACACCTTC
CDR3: CASSPRQGALDYGYTF

J: TRBJ1-2
D: .
size: .
V: TRBV4-3
DNA: TGCGCCAGCAGCCAAGAAGCCAGGGAGGGTGGCTACACCTTC
CDR3: CASSQEAREGGYTF

J: TRBJ1-1
D: .
size: once
V: TRBV28
DNA: TGTGCCAGCAGTCTCCTCACTGAAGCTTTCTTT
CDR3: CASSLLTEAFF

J: TRBJ2-5
D: .
size: .
V: TRBV7-8
DNA: TGTGCCAGCAGCTCGCTCCGACAACCCCAAGAGACCCAGTACTTC
CDR3: CASSSLRQPQETQYF

J: TRBJ2-7
D: TRBD1
size: .
V: TRBV10-3
DNA: TGTGCCATCAGTGTTCACTCGACAGGGGGCTCCTACGAGCAGTACTTC
CDR3: CAISVHSTGGSYEQYF

J: TRBJ2-3
D: TRBD1
size: .
V: TRBV7-9
DNA: TGTGCCAGCAGCCAGACAGGGTTTAGCACAGATACGCAGTATTTT
CDR3: CASSQTGFSTDTQYF

J: TRBJ1-6
D: TRBD1
size: .
V: TRBV4-2
DNA: TGTGCCAGCAGCCAAGGTGAGGGGGCTGGATCACCCCTCCACTTT
CDR3: CASSQGEGAGSPLHF

J: TRBJ2-2
D: .
size: .
V: TRBV4-3
DNA: TGCGCCAGCAGCCCGGACATTTACAGCACCGGGGAGCTGTTTTTT
CDR3: CASSPDIYSTGELFF

J: TRBJ2-7
D: TRBD1
size: once
V: TRBV6-5
DNA: TGTGCCAGCAGTAGACAGGGCTCCTACGAGCAGTACTTC
CDR3: CASSRQGSYEQYF

J: TRBJ1-1
D: TRBD1
size: once
V: TRBV18
DNA: TGTGCCAGCTCACCGACAGGACAGGGGAGGACTGAAGCTTTCTTT
CDR3: CASSPTGQGRTEAFF

J: TRBJ2-3
D: TRBD2
size: .
V: TRBV4-3
DNA: TGCGCCAGCAGCCAAGAGGAGGCGGGGGGGCCTCGGGGCGTGTATTTT
CDR3: CASSQEEAGGPRGVYF

J: TRBJ2-2
D: TRBD1
size: .
V: TRBV5-1
DNA: TGCGCCAGCAGCCCGGGACAGGGATCGAACACCGGGGAGCTGTTTTTT
CDR3: CASSPGQGSNTGELFF

J: TRBJ2-1
D: .
size: .
V: TRBV2
DNA: TGTGCCAGCACGGGGGGCTTAGGGGATGAGCAGTTCTTC
CDR3: CASTGGLGDEQFF

J: TRBJ2-3
D: .
size: .
V: TRBV4-3
DNA: TGCGCCAGCAGCCCCGGGAAGCTGAATACGCAGTATTTT
CDR3: CASSPGKLNTQYF

J: TRBJ1-6
D: .
size: .
V: TRBV3-1/TRBV3-2
DNA: TGTGCCAGCAGCCAGATTCAGGGGTTTAATTCACCCCTCCACTTT
CDR3: CASSQIQGFNSPLHF

J: TRBJ1-2
D: .
size: .
V: TRBV7-9
DNA: TGTGCCAGCAGCTTAACGGGGGGCTATGGCTACACCTTC
CDR3: CASSLTGGYGYTF

J: TRBJ2-5
D: .
size: .
V: TRBV28
DNA: TGTGCCAGCAGTTTATGGACAGTTGGCGCAAAAGAGACCCAGTACTTC
CDR3: CASSLWTVGAKETQYF

J: TRBJ2-7
D: .
size: .
V: TRBV4-3
DNA: TGCGCCAGCAGCCAAGAGAGGGGCGGGGCCTACGAGCAGTACTTC
CDR3: CASSQERGGAYEQYF

J: TRBJ2-4
D: .
size: .
V: TRBV2
DNA: TGTGCCAGCAACTACAGGGTAGAGGCCAAAAACATTCAGTACTTC
CDR3: CASNYRVEAKNIQYF

J: TRBJ2-7
D: .
size: .
V: TRBV18
DNA: TGTGCCAGCTCACTATATGAGGGGACAACCTCCTACGAGCAGTACTTC
CDR3: CASSLYEGTTSYEQYF

J: TRBJ2-4
D: .
size: .
V: TRBV5-6
DNA: TGTGCCAGCAGCGCCTCACTAGAAAACATTCAGTACTTC
CDR3: CASSASLENIQYF

J: TRBJ1-2
D: .
size: .
V: TRBV30
DNA: TGTGCCTGGAGTCGAATCACATCCTTCAACTATGGCTACACCTTC
CDR3: CAWSRITSFNYGYTF

J: TRBJ2-1
D: .
size: .
V: TRBV18
DNA: TGTGCCAGCTCACCACCGTGGGCAGGGTCTTCCTACAATGAGCAGTTCTTC
CDR3: CASSPPWAGSSYNEQFF

J: TRBJ1-1
D: TRBD1
size: .
V: TRBV18
DNA: TGTGCCAGCTCACCTCGCACCGGACAGGACGAAGCTTTCTTT
CDR3: CASSPRTGQDEAFF

J: TRBJ1-1
D: .
size: .
V: TRBV7-2
DNA: TGTGCCAGCAGCCAGTCCTATAGCCCCCCTGAAGCTTTCTTT
CDR3: CASSQSYSPPEAFF

J: TRBJ1-2
D: .
size: .
V: TRBV7-2
DNA: TGTGCCAGCAGCTTAGCGCGATTCCAGGGGCATGGCTACACCTTC
CDR3: CASSLARFQGHGYTF

J: TRBJ1-1
D: TRBD1
size: once
V: TRBV25-1
DNA: TGTGCCAGCAGTGTAACAGGGGGCACTGAAGCTTTCTTT
CDR3: CASSVTGGTEAFF